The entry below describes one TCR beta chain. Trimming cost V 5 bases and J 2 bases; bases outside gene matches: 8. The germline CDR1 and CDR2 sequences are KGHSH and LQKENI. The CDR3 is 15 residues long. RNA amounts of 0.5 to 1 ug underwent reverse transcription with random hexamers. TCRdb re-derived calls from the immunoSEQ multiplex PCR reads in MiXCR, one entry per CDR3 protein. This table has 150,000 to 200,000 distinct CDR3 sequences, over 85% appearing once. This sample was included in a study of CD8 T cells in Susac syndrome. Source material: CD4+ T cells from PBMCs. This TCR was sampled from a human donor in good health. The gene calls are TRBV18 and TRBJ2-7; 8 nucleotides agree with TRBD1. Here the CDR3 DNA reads TGTGCCAGCTCAATTGGGACAGGTTTTACCTACGAGCAGTACTTC. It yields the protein CASSIGTGFTYEQYF.